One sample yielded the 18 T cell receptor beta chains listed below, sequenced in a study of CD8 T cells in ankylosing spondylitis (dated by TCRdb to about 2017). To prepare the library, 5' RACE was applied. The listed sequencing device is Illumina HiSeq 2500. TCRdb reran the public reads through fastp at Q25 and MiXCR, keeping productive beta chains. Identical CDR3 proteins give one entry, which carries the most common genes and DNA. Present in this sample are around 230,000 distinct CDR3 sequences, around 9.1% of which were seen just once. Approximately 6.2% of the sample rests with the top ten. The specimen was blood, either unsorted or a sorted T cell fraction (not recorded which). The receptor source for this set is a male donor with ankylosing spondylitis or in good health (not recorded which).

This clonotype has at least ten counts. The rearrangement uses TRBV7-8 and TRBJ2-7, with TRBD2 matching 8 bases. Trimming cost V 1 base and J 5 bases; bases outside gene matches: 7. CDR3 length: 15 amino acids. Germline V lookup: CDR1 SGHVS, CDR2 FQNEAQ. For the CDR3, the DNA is TGTGCCAGCAGCTTAGGAGCGGGAGTTTCCCACGAGCAGTACTTC. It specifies CASSLGAGVSHEQYF.

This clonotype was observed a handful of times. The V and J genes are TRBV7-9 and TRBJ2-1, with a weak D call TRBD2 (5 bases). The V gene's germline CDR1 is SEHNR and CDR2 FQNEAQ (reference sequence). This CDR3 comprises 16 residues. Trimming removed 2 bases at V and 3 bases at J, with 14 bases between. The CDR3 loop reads CASSLFPGSNYNEQFF. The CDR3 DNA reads TGTGCCAGCAGCTTATTTCCGGGGTCAAACTACAATGAGCAGTTCTTC.

CDR3 protein: CATSKTTGRVDIQYF. The CDR3 DNA is TGTGCCACCTCCAAGACCACAGGGAGGGTCGACATTCAGTACTTC. This chain links TRBV3-1 with TRBJ2-4, with D tentatively TRBD2 (7 bases). The CDR3 covers 15 residues. V was trimmed by 10 bases and J by 8 bases, leaving 24 bases between them. Germline CDR1 LGHDT, CDR2 YNNKEL (reference sequence).

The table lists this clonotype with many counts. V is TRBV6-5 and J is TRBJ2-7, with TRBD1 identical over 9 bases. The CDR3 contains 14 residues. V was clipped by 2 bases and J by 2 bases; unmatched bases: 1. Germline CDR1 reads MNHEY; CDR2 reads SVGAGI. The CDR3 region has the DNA TGTGCCAGCAGTTACGGGACAGGGCCCTACGAGCAGTACTTC. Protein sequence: CASSYGTGPYEQYF.

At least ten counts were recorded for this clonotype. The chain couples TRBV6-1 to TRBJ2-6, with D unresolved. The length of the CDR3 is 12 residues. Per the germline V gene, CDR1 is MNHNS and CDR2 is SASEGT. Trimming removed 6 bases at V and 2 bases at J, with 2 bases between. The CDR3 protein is CASSAGANVLTF. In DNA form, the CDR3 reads TGTGCCAGCAGCGCTGGGGCCAACGTCCTGACTTTC.

CDR3 residues: CASSLDRGESTEAFF. CDR3 sequence (DNA): TGTGCCAGCAGCTTGGACAGGGGGGAGAGCACTGAAGCTTTCTTT. The V and J genes are TRBV7-2 and TRBJ1-1, with 10 bases aligning to TRBD1. Germline V lookup: CDR1 SGHTA, CDR2 FQGNSA. The J segment lost 4 bases and the V segment lost 3 bases, leaving 5 bases of the junction unmatched. There are 15 residues in the CDR3.

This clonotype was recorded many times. CDR3 in DNA: TGTGCCATCAGCTCCGACAGGCCCTTGAACACTGAAGCTTTCTTT. This sequence encodes CAISSDRPLNTEAFF. V and J are TRBV10-3 and TRBJ1-1; a weak D match, TRBD1 (6 bases). The ends were cut back, 6 bases at V and 0 bases at J, with 14 bases in the middle. Germline-derived CDR1 and CDR2 are ENHRY and SYGVKD. The CDR3 spans 15 residues.

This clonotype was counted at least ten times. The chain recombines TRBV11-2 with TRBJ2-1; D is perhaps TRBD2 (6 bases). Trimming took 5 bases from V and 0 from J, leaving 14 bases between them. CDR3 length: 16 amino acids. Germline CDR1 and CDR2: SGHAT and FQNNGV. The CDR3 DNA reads TGTGCCAGCAGCCTGTCGATAGCGGCCTCCTACAATGAGCAGTTCTTC. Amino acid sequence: CASSLSIAASYNEQFF. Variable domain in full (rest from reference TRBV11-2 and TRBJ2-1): EAGVAQSPRYKIIEKRQSVAFWCNPISGHATLYWYQQILGQGPKLLIQFQNNGVVDDSQLPKDRFSAERLKGVDSTLKIQPAKLEDSAVYLCASSLSIAASYNEQFFGPGTRLTVL.

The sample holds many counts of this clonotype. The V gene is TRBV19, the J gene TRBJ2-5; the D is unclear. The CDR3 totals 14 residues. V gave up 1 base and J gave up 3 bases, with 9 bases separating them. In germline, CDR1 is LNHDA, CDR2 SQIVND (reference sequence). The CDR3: CASSIVGAKETQYF. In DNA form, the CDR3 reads TGTGCCAGTAGTATAGTAGGAGCTAAAGAGACCCAGTACTTC.

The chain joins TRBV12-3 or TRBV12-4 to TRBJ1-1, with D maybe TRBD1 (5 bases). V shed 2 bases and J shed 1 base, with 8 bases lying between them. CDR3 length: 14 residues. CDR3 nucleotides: TGTGCCAGCAGTTTAAATAGGGGGAACACTGAAGCTTTCTTT. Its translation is CASSLNRGNTEAFF.

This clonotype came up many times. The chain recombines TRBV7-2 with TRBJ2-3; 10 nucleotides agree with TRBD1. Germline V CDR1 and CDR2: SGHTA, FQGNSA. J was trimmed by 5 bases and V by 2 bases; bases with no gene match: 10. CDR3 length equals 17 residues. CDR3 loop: CASSLRGGTGVIDTQYF. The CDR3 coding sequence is TGTGCCAGCAGCTTACGGGGCGGGACAGGGGTCATAGATACGCAGTATTTT.

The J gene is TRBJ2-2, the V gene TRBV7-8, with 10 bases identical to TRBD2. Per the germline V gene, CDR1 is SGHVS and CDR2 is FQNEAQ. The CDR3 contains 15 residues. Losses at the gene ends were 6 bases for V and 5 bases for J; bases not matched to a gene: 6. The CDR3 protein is CASSKSGRGTGELFF. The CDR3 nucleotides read TGTGCCAGCAGTAAAAGCGGGAGGGGGACCGGGGAGCTGTTTTTT.

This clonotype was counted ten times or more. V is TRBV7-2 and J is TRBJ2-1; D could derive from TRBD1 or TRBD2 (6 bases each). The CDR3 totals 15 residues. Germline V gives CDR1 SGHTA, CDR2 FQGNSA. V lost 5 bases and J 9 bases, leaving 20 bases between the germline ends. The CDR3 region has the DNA TGTGCCAGCAGCACCAGAGGGGGGAGCCTTCCTGAGCAGTTCTTC. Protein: CASSTRGGSLPEQFF.

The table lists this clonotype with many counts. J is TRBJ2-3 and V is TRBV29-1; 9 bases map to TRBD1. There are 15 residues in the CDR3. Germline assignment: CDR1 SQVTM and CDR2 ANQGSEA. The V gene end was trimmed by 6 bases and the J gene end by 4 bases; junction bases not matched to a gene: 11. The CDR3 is CSVLWGTGISDTQYF. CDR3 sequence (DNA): TGCAGCGTCCTCTGGGGGACAGGGATTTCAGATACGCAGTATTTT.

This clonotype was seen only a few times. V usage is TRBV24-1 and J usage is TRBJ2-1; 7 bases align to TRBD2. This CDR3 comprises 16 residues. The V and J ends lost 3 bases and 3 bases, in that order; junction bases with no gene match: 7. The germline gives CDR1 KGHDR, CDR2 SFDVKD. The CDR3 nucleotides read TGTGCCACCAGTGATCGAGGCGGGAGTTTCTACAATGAGCAGTTCTTC. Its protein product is CATSDRGGSFYNEQFF.

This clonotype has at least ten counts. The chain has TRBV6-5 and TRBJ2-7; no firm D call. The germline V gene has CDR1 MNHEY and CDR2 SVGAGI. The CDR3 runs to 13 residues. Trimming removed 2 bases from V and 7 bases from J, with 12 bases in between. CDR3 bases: TGTGCCAGCAGTTACCGGGCTCGTGGTGAGCAGTACTTC. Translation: CASSYRARGEQYF.

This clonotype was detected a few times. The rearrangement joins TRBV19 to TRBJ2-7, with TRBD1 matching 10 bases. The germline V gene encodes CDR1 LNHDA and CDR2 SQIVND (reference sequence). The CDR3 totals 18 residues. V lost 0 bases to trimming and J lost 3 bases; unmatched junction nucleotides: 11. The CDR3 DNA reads TGTGCCAGTAGTATAGATTTCGTGGACAGGGGGAACCTCTACGAGCAGTACTTC. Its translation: CASSIDFVDRGNLYEQYF.

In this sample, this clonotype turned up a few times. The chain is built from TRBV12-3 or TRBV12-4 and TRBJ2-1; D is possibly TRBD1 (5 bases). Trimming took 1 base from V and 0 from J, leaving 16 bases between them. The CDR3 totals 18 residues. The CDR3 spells CASSLGFRSDSSYNEQFF. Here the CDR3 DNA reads TGTGCCAGCAGTTTAGGGTTTCGGAGCGACAGCTCCTACAATGAGCAGTTCTTC.